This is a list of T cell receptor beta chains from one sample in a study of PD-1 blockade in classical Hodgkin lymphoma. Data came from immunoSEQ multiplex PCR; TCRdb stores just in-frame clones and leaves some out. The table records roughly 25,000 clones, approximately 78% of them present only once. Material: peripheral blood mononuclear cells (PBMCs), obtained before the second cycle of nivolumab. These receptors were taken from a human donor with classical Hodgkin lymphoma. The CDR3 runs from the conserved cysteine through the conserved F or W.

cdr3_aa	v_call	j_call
CSVEDAVEGRGEQYF	TRBV29-1	TRBJ2-7
CASSPMATASYGYTF	TRBV4-3	TRBJ1-2
CASSGRTPVYEQYF	TRBV5-6	TRBJ2-7
CASSESTGEDTQYF	TRBV10-1	TRBJ2-3
CASSPGTSGADTQYF	TRBV6-4	TRBJ2-3
CASSPDSLPNYEQYF	TRBV27	TRBJ2-7
CASCASPNTEAFF	TRBV28	TRBJ1-1
CASKHREGTTEAFF	TRBV10-2	TRBJ1-1
CASSESKGAVYQPQHF	TRBV10-2	TRBJ1-5
CASSLGQSGTGELFF	TRBV7-2	TRBJ2-2